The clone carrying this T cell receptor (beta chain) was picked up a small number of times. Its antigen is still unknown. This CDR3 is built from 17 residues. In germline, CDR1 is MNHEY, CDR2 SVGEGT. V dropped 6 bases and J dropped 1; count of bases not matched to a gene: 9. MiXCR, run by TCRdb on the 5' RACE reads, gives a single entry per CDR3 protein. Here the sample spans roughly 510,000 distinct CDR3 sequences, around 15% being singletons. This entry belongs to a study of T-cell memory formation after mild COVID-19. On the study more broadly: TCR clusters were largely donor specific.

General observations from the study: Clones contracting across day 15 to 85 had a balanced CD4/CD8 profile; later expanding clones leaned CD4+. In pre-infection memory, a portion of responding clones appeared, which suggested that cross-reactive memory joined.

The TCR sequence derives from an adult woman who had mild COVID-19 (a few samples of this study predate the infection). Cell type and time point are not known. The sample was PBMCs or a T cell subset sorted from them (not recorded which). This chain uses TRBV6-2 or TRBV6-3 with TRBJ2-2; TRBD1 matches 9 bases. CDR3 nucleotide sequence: TGTGCCAGCAGCCTTCATAGGGGACAGGGGAACACCGGGGAGCTGTTTTTT. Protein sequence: CASSLHRGQGNTGELFF.